The present T cell receptor beta chain was sequenced within a study of blood T cells in healthy people across ages. Findings and caveats of the study: Significant beta diversity loss was already apparent by age roughly 43, declining roughly linearly.

Germline V gene sequence: CDR1 DFQATT, CDR2 SNEGSKA (reference sequence). V lost 1 base, J lost 0 bases, and 13 bases lay in between. This CDR3 region has 15 residues. The authors ran a second PCR of 7 to 11 cycles using a sample-barcoded 5' primer and a J-beta primer mix. TCRdb reprocessed the 5' RACE reads via MiXCR and lists one record per CDR3 protein. This sample has about 580,000 distinct CDR3 sequences, with 40% to 55% found just once. Concerning this clonotype itself: Antigen specificity is unknown.

The V and J genes are TRBV20-1 and TRBJ2-7, with TRBD2 as a possible D gene (6 bases). The source material was blood. The clonotype was recovered from a man aged 80 or over in good health. Here the CDR3 reads CSARVPSTSSYEQYF. The CDR3, as DNA: TGCAGTGCTAGAGTCCCCTCGACTAGCTCCTACGAGCAGTACTTC.